This T cell receptor (beta chain) was identified during a study of control samples from healthy donors and cancer patients. The CDR3 is made up of 16 amino acids. CDR1 and CDR2 (germline): SGHTA, FQGNSA. V dropped 6 bases and J dropped 1; count of bases not matched to a gene: 10. This clone was seen only once. Data came from immunoSEQ multiplex PCR; TCRdb stores just in-frame clones and leaves some out. The sample holds around 120,000 clones; over 85% are singletons and the top ten take about 4%. The TCR comes from a man in his thirties or forties in good health. Sequenced: blood. The chain recombines TRBV7-2 with TRBJ2-5, with 8 bases aligning to TRBD2. CDR3 sequence reads: CASSYIAGQPQETQYF. The CDR3 region has the DNA TGTGCCAGCAGTTACATAGCGGGGCAGCCCCAAGAGACCCAGTACTTC.